The 13 T cell receptor beta chains in this list originate from one sample, sequenced in a study of CD8+CD57+ T cells in acquired aplastic anemia. Profiling of TCR beta VDJ combinations and CDR3 sequences used genomic DNA as template. Via MiXCR, TCRdb re-called the reads, giving one row per CDR3 protein. This table has about 160,000 distinct CDR3 sequences, less than 50% appearing once. Before being chosen for sequencing, patients had shown CD8+CD57+ cell expansion by flow cytometry. The sequencing input was sorted CD4+, CD8+, or CD8+CD57+ T cells (not recorded which) from PBMCs. The receptor set was obtained from a human donor with aplastic anemia.

This clonotype came up a few times. The chain uses TRBV10-3 and TRBJ2-1; possible D gene TRBD2, 5 bases. The CDR3 totals 13 residues. V gave up 6 bases and J gave up 7 bases, with 13 bases separating them. CDR1 ENHRY and CDR2 SYGVKD come from the germline V gene. CDR3 DNA: TGTGCCATCAGGAACGGGGAATGGAATGAGCAGTTCTTC. It yields the protein CAIRNGEWNEQFF.

The chain couples TRBV5-1 to TRBJ1-5; D not certain. With 4 bases removed from V and 2 bases from J, the gap between germline ends came to 13 bases. This CDR3 contains 15 residues. CDR1 SGHRS and CDR2 YFSETQ come from the germline V gene. This chain's CDR3 is CASSASTGGNQPQHF. As DNA, the CDR3 is TGCGCCAGCAGCGCCTCCACGGGAGGCAATCAGCCCCAGCATTTT.

The chain recombines TRBV29-1 with TRBJ2-3; 8 nucleotides match TRBD1. The trim removed 1 base at V and 0 bases at J, leaving 3 bases unmatched. The CDR3 has 15 amino acids. The germline V gene has CDR1 SQVTM and CDR2 ANQGSEA. The CDR3 spells CSVEGTGGSTDTQYF. The CDR3 region has the DNA TGCAGCGTTGAAGGCACAGGGGGGAGCACAGATACGCAGTATTTT.

About this clonotype itself: This CDR3 fails to terminate in the conserved phenylalanine or tryptophan, so it likely reflects a read error. The gene calls are TRBV9 and TRBJ2-1; 7 bases align to TRBD1. Germline CDR1 and CDR2: SGDLS and YYNGEE. The CDR3 is 15 amino acids. J lost 4 bases, V lost 3 bases, and 7 bases had no gene match. The CDR3 sequence: CASSADRRAYNEQFL. For the CDR3, the DNA is TGTGCCAGCAGCGCGGACAGGAGAGCGTACAATGAGCAGTTCCTC.

This clonotype was counted a few times. J is TRBJ1-5 and V is TRBV29-1; D uncertain. The CDR3 extends over 13 amino acids. Looked up from germline, CDR1 is SQVTM and CDR2 is ANQGSEA. V lost 1 base and J lost 6, with 10 bases in between. CDR3 sequence (DNA): TGCAGCGTTGAAGTGGTGCCGGGTCAGCCCCAGCATTTT. It yields the protein CSVEVVPGQPQHF.

This clonotype appeared many times. The rearrangement links TRBV7-2 to TRBJ1-2; tentative D call: TRBD1 (5 bases). The CDR3 runs 16 residues. V lost 3 bases to trimming and J lost 7 bases, with 21 bases between them. Per germline, CDR1 SGHTA and CDR2 FQGNSA. CDR3 sequence reads: CASSLGHGTDNRGYTF. In DNA form, the CDR3 reads TGTGCCAGCAGCTTGGGTCACGGGACGGATAATCGTGGCTACACCTTC.

In this sample, this clonotype turned up a few times. The junction departs from germline at one end; a sequencing error may be responsible. This sequence joins TRBV15 and TRBJ1-5, with D perhaps TRBD1 (5 bases). CDR1 and CDR2 from the germline V gene are LNHNV and YYDKDF (reference sequence). The CDR3 consists of 14 residues. The CDR3 DNA reads TGTGCCACCTGCAGAGCCTCCAGGGATCAGCCCCAGCATTTT. It yields the protein CATCRASRDQPQHF.

This clonotype showed up just a few times. The genes are TRBV2 and TRBJ2-3; the D gene could be TRBD1 or TRBD2 (6 bases each). The V and J ends lost 7 bases and 0 bases respectively, with 14 bases between them. Germline V gene lookup returns CDR1 SNHLY and CDR2 FYNNEI. The CDR3 runs 15 residues. CDR3 sequence: CASNRGGFSTDTQYF. The CDR3 region has the DNA TGTGCCAGCAATCGAGGGGGGTTTAGCACAGATACGCAGTATTTT.

The DNA of the CDR3 is TGTGCCACCAGCAGACAGGGGGACGAGCAGTACTTC. Residues: CATSRQGDEQYF. The chain joins TRBV15 to TRBJ2-7; 7 positions match TRBD1. In germline, CDR1 is LNHNV, CDR2 YYDKDF (reference sequence). After removal of 2 bases from V and 5 bases from J, the junction contained 0 bases not matched to a gene. The CDR3 has 12 amino acids.

This clonotype came up many times. The chain combines TRBV29-1 with TRBJ1-1; TRBD1 might be the D (6 bases). V gave up 4 bases and J gave up 1 base, with 10 bases separating them. In germline, CDR1 is SQVTM, CDR2 ANQGSEA. CDR3 length: 13 amino acids. As DNA, the CDR3 is TGCAGCGTTGTTAGGACAGCGAACACTGAAGCTTTCTTT. It yields the protein CSVVRTANTEAFF.

This clonotype showed up just a few times. It is likely a read error, because the conserved phenylalanine at the end of the CDR3 is missing. The chain recombines TRBV2 with TRBJ1-1, with D unclear. V shed 6 bases and J shed 1 base, with 6 bases lying between them. Looked up from germline, CDR1 is SNHLY and CDR2 is FYNNEI. There are 12 residues in the CDR3. CDR3 residues: CASSRPNTEAFL. The CDR3 DNA reads TGTGCCAGCAGCCGACCGAACACTGAAGCTTTCCTT.

This clonotype has a count of ten or more. This chain uses TRBV11-1 with TRBJ1-1; 7 nucleotides align to TRBD1. CDR3 length: 14 amino acids. Germline CDR1 reads SGHAT; CDR2 reads FQDESV (reference sequence). V was clipped by 1 base and J by 7 bases; unmatched bases: 6. The CDR3 loop reads CASSLGDRDSEAFF. CDR3 sequence (DNA): TGTGCCAGCAGCTTAGGGGACCGGGACAGTGAAGCTTTCTTT.

This chain joins TRBV7-9 and TRBJ1-1; D is perhaps TRBD1 (5 bases). Germline CDR1 reads SEHNR; CDR2 reads FQNEAQ (reference sequence). V lost 5 bases and J 3 bases, leaving 7 bases between the germline ends. The CDR3 contains 12 residues. CDR3 region: CASSPGHTEAFF. As DNA, the CDR3 is TGTGCCAGCAGCCCGGGGCACACTGAAGCTTTCTTT.